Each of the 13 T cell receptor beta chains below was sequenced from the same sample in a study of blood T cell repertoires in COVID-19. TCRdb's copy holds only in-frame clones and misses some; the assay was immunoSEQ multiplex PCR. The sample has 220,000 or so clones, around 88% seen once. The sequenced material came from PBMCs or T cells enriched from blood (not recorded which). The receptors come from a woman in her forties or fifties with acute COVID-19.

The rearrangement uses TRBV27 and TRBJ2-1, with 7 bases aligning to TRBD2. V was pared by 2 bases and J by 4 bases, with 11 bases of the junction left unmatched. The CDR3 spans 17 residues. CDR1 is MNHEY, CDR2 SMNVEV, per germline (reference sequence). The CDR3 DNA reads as TGTGCCAGCAGTTTAGATTACGGGGGGACTCCATACAATGAGCAGTTCTTC. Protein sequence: CASSLDYGGTPYNEQFF.

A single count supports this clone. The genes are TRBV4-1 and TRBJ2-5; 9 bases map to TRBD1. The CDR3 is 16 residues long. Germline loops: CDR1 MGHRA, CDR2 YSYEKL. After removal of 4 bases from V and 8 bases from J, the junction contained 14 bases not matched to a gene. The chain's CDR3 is CASSLLETGGRETQYF. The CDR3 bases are TGCGCCAGCAGCCTTTTAGAGACAGGGGGAAGAGAAACCCAGTACTTC.

This CDR3 is CASSPPAYEQYF. DNA of the CDR3: TGTGCCAGCAGCCCACCGGCCTACGAGCAGTACTTC. The genes are TRBV7-8 and TRBJ2-7; D remains ambiguous. CDR1 is SGHVS, CDR2 FQNEAQ, per germline. This CDR3 region has 12 residues. V shed 5 bases and J shed 2 bases, with 7 bases lying between them.

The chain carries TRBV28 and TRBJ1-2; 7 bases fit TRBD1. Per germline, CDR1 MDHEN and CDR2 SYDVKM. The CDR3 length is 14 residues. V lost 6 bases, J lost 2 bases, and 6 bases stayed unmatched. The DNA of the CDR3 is TGTGCCAGCAGGGTGACAGGGTCCAACTATGGCTACACCTTC. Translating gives CASRVTGSNYGYTF.

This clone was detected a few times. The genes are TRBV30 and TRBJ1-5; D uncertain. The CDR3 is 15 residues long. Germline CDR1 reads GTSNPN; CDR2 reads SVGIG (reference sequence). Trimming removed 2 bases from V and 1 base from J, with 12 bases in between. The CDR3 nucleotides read TGTGCCTGGAGTCCCGGTTCTGCGAGCAATCAGCCCCAGCATTTT. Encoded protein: CAWSPGSASNQPQHF.

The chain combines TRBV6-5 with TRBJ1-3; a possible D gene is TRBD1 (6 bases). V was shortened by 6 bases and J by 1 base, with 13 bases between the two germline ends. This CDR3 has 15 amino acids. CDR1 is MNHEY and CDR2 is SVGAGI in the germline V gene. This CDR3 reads CASSLGHVSGNTIYF. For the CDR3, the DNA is TGTGCCAGCAGCCTGGGACATGTTTCTGGAAACACCATATATTTT.

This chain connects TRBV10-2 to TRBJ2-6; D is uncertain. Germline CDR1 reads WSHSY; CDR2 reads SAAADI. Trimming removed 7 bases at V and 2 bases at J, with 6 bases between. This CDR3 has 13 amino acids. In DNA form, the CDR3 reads TGCGCCAGCACCTCCCCTGGGGCCAACGTCCTGACTTTC. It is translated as CASTSPGANVLTF.

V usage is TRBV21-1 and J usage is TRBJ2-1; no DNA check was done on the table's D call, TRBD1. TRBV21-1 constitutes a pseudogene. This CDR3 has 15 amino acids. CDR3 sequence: CASSMGQGPYNEQFF. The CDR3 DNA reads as TGTGCCAGCAGCATGGGACAGGGTCCCTACAATGAGCAGTTCTTC.

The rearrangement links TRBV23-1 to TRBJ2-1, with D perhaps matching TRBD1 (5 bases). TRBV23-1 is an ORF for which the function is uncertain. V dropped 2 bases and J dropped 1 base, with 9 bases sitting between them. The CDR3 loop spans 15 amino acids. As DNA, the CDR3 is TGCGCCAGCAGTCAAAGGACACTGTCCTACAATGAGCAGTTCTTC. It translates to CASSQRTLSYNEQFF.

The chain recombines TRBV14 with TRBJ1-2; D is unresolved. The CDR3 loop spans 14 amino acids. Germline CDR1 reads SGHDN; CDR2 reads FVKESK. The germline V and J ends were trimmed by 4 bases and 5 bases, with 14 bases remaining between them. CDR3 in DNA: TGTGCCAGCAGCCGAGTGGACTCCGGATATGGCTACACCTTC. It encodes CASSRVDSGYGYTF.

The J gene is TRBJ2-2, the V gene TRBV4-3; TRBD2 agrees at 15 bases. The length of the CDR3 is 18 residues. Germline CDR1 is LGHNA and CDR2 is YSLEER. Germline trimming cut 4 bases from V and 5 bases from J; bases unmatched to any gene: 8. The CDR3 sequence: CASSPGLAGGPGTGELFF. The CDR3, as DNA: TGCGCCAGCAGCCCAGGACTAGCGGGAGGGCCGGGGACCGGGGAGCTGTTTTTT.

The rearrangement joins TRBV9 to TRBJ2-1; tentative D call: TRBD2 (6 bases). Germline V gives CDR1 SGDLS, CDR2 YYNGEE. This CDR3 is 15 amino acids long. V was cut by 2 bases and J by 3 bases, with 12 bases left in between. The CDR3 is CASSVGGGSYNEQFF. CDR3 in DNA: TGTGCCAGCAGCGTGGGGGGAGGCAGCTACAATGAGCAGTTCTTC.

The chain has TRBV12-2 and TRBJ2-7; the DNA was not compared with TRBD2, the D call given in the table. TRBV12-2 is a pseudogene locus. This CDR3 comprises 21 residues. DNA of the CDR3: TGTGCAAGTCGCTCCCTAAACCCCATGGGGGGTGCCGCCGGGACTAACTACGAGCAGTACTTC. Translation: CASRSLNPMGGAAGTNYEQYF.